This TCR beta chain was captured by sequencing in a study of blood T cell repertoires in COVID-19. Study context: The study drew acute and convalescent COVID-19 samples from the United States, Italy and Spain. Sample material is recorded as cDNA or gDNA derived from T cells, B-cell-depleted T cells, or PBMCs.

The germline V gene encodes CDR1 MNHEY and CDR2 SVGAGI. Trimming pared 8 bases from V and 4 bases from J, leaving 14 bases between. This CDR3 spans 13 amino acids. Study processing details: Estimation of nucleated cell counts was performed using reference gene primer amplification. Assay used: immunoSEQ multiplex PCR; TCRdb lists only in-frame clones, some missing. From that table come the V and J calls and clone size; the DNA was used to work out D and trimming. This table has tens of thousands of clones, approximately 87% appearing once. This rearrangement joins TRBV6-5 to TRBJ2-5; TRBD1 is a possible D gene (6 bases). Sequencing used peripheral blood. The source of this sequence is a woman aged 60 to 75 with COVID-19, enrolled during active disease. CDR3 sequence: CASSQGVVETQYF. The CDR3 DNA is TGTGCCAGCTCACAGGGAGTGGTAGAGACCCAGTACTTC.